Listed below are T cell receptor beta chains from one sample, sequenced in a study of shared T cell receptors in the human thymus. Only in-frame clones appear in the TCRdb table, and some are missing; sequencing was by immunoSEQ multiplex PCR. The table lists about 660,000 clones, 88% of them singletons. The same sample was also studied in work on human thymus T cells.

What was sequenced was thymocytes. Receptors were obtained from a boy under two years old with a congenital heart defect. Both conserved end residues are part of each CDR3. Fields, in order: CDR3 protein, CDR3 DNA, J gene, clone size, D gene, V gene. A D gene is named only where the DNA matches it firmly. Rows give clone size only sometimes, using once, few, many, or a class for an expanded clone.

CATSRDGRGGETQYF TGTGCCACCAGCAGAGACGGAAGGGGCGGTGAGACCCAGTACTTC TRBJ2-5 NA NA TRBV15
CASSPETRFSGETQYF TGTGCCAGCAGCCCCGAAACCCGGTTTAGCGGGGAGACCCAGTACTTC TRBJ2-5 NA TRBD2 TRBV5-4
CASRLRDSEKLFF TGCGCCAGCCGCCTCCGGGACAGCGAAAAACTGTTTTTT TRBJ1-4 NA TRBD1 TRBV5-1
CAWINGGGEGQGINQPQHF TGTGCCTGGATTAATGGAGGGGGGGAGGGACAGGGGATCAATCAGCCCCAGCATTTT TRBJ1-5 NA TRBD1 TRBV30
CASSLAPGGNEQFF TGCGCCAGCAGCTTGGCTCCGGGAGGCAATGAGCAGTTCTTC TRBJ2-1 NA TRBD2 TRBV5-1
CASSCGTSGRACGGELFF TGTGCCAGCAGCTGCGGGACTAGCGGGAGGGCCTGTGGCGGGGAGCTGTTTTTT TRBJ2-2 NA TRBD2 TRBV11-2
CASSQEVAGVHETQYF TGCGCCAGCAGCCAAGAGGTAGCGGGAGTGCATGAGACCCAGTACTTC TRBJ2-5 NA TRBD2 TRBV4-1
CVSSYEGAGTGELFF TGTGTCAGCAGCTACGAGGGGGCAGGAACCGGGGAGCTGTTTTTT TRBJ2-2 NA TRBD1 TRBV5-6
CASSHIGDREAYYEQYF TGTGCCAGCTCACATATCGGGGACAGGGAGGCCTACTACGAGCAGTACTTC TRBJ2-7 once TRBD1 TRBV18
CAWSVAVRPLYNEQFF TGTGCCTGGAGTGTAGCGGTCCGACCCCTGTACAATGAGCAGTTCTTC TRBJ2-1 NA NA TRBV30
CASSLKAGEQFF TGTGCCAGCAGCCTAAAAGCGGGAGAGCAGTTCTTC TRBJ2-1 NA TRBD2 TRBV6-1
CASSPTSGTYNEQFF TGTGCCAGCAGCCCGACTAGCGGGACCTACAATGAGCAGTTCTTC TRBJ2-1 NA TRBD2 TRBV5-6
CASSFYTDTQYF TGTGCCAGCAGCTTCTATACAGATACGCAGTATTTT TRBJ2-3 NA NA TRBV11-2
CASRSSTGSSGNTIYF TGTGCCAGCAGATCGTCGACAGGGTCGAGTGGAAACACCATATATTTT TRBJ1-3 few TRBD1 TRBV5-6
CASSVGGTSGPRSDTQYF TGTGCCAGCAGCGTAGGTGGGACTAGCGGCCCCCGGTCAGATACGCAGTATTTT TRBJ2-3 NA TRBD2 TRBV9
CASSRRQGPYNEQFF TGTGCCAGCAGCCGTCGACAGGGGCCCTACAATGAGCAGTTCTTC TRBJ2-1 NA TRBD1 TRBV5-6
CASSAPAREETQYF TGTGCCAGCAGCGCCCCCGCCCGAGAGGAGACCCAGTACTTC TRBJ2-5 NA NA TRBV7-7
CASSQDRVKNVYEQYF TGCGCCAGCAGCCAAGATCGGGTCAAAAATGTATACGAGCAGTACTTC TRBJ2-7 NA NA TRBV4-3
CASSTPSLARSTDTQYF TGTGCCAGCAGCACCCCTTCACTAGCGCGTTCCACAGATACGCAGTATTTT TRBJ2-3 NA NA TRBV21-1
CAWRGRRDEQFF TGTGCCTGGAGAGGTAGGAGGGATGAGCAGTTCTTC TRBJ2-1 NA NA TRBV30
CASSYPWGSDTQYF TGTGCCAGCAGCTACCCCTGGGGCTCAGATACGCAGTATTTT TRBJ2-3 NA NA TRBV7-8
CAISTSGRANEQFF TGTGCCATCTCTACTAGCGGGAGGGCCAATGAGCAGTTCTTC TRBJ2-1 NA TRBD2 TRBV10-3
CASSTATGLQETQYF TGCGCCAGCAGCACCGCCACGGGACTCCAAGAGACCCAGTACTTC TRBJ2-5 once NA TRBV5-1
CASSGLAGVQETQYF TGTGCCAGCAGTGGACTAGCGGGGGTACAAGAGACCCAGTACTTC TRBJ2-5 NA TRBD2 TRBV7-2
CASSFGRDGELFF TGTGCCAGCAGCTTCGGACGGGACGGGGAGCTGTTTTTT TRBJ2-2 NA NA TRBV5-4
CASSLNRCDTYEQYF TGTGCCAGCAGCTTAAACCGCTGTGACACCTACGAGCAGTACTTC TRBJ2-7 NA NA TRBV7-8
CASNSPGQGAVEQYF TGTGCCAGCAACTCCCCGGGGCAGGGGGCAGTCGAGCAGTACTTC TRBJ2-7 NA TRBD1 TRBV28
CASSELYRNGQETQYF TGTGCCAGCAGTGAATTGTACAGGAACGGACAAGAGACCCAGTACTTC TRBJ2-5 once NA TRBV25-1
CASSDLGASGYEQYF TGCGCCAGCAGTGATTTAGGTGCTAGCGGCTACGAGCAGTACTTC TRBJ2-7 NA TRBD2 TRBV10-2
CASSMASGAGGSYNEQFF TGTGCCAGTAGTATGGCTAGCGGGGCCGGGGGCTCCTACAATGAGCAGTTCTTC TRBJ2-1 NA TRBD2 TRBV19
CASSLGTGETQYF TGTGCCAGCAGTCTCGGGACAGGAGAGACCCAGTACTTC TRBJ2-5 NA TRBD1 TRBV27
CASSLDRGGGGDTQYF TGCGCCAGCAGCCTAGACAGGGGAGGAGGTGGAGATACGCAGTATTTT TRBJ2-3 NA TRBD1 TRBV5-1
CASSFRGRADTQYF TGCGCCAGCAGCTTCAGGGGGCGGGCAGATACGCAGTATTTT TRBJ2-3 few TRBD1 TRBV5-1
CASSGGVRLAPKGTYEQYF TGTGCCAGTAGTGGTGGGGTCCGACTAGCTCCTAAAGGAACCTACGAGCAGTACTTC TRBJ2-7 NA TRBD2 TRBV19
CASSLGTSGSDEQFF TGTGCCAGCAGCTTAGGGACTAGCGGGAGCGATGAGCAGTTCTTC TRBJ2-1 NA TRBD2 TRBV7-4
CASSGRTGNTGELFF TGTGCCAGCAGCGGAAGGACAGGGAACACCGGGGAGCTGTTTTTT TRBJ2-2 NA TRBD1 TRBV5-8
CASSFKGAGNTEAFF TGTGCCAGCAGCTTTAAAGGGGCTGGGAACACTGAAGCTTTCTTT TRBJ1-1 NA NA TRBV5-4
CASSPSGSPRKTQYF TGTGCCAGCAGTCCCAGCGGGAGCCCACGGAAGACCCAGTACTTC TRBJ2-5 NA TRBD2 TRBV27
CSVEDRVAGSHCSYNEQFF TGCAGCGTTGAAGATCGAGTAGCGGGATCCCACTGCTCCTACAATGAGCAGTTCTTC TRBJ2-1 NA TRBD2 TRBV29-1
CASSSPGGREGSSYEQYF TGTGCCAGCAGTTCACCGGGGGGGCGGGAAGGATCCTCCTACGAGCAGTACTTC TRBJ2-7 NA TRBD2 TRBV27
CASSMTGWRNQPQHF TGTGCCAGTAGTATGACAGGGTGGCGCAATCAGCCCCAGCATTTT TRBJ1-5 NA TRBD1 TRBV19
CASSLGHGQGLAYEQYF TGTGCCAGCAGCTTAGGCCACGGACAGGGATTGGCCTACGAGCAGTACTTC TRBJ2-7 NA TRBD1 TRBV11-3
CSVATGGRNTEAFF TGCAGCGTTGCGACAGGGGGCCGGAACACTGAAGCTTTCTTT TRBJ1-1 once TRBD1 TRBV29-1
CASSQVLINEQFF TGTGCCAGCAGCCAAGTACTTATCAATGAGCAGTTCTTC TRBJ2-1 NA NA TRBV14
CASSSPPTGIDYGYTF TGTGCCAGCAGCTCCCCCCCGACAGGGATAGACTATGGCTACACCTTC TRBJ1-2 NA TRBD1 TRBV5-8
CATSRLDENTEAFF TGTGCCACCAGCAGACTAGACGAGAACACTGAAGCTTTCTTT TRBJ1-1 NA NA TRBV15